These 9 T cell receptor beta chains came from one sample sequenced in a study of T-cell reconstitution after alpha-beta-depleted transplantation in children. Unique molecular identifiers were incorporated into the prepared TCRbeta library. TCRdb itself ran the PCR reads through MiXCR, one entry per CDR3 protein. This sample has roughly 100,000 distinct CDR3 sequences, with approximately 6% found just once. The material was PBMCs, mostly from graft donor cells, obtained 60 days after TCRalphabeta/CD19-depleted stem cell transplant. These receptors were taken from a female patient younger than 10 who had a stem cell transplant for Fanconi anemia, so the T cells may come from the graft donor.

This clonotype has at least ten counts. The CDR3 region has the DNA TGCGCCAGCAGCTCACTAGCGGGAGATCCAAATGAGCAGTTCTTC. It is translated as CASSSLAGDPNEQFF. V is TRBV5-1 and J is TRBJ2-1, with TRBD2 identical over 11 bases. CDR3 length: 15 amino acids. The V and J ends lost 3 bases and 7 bases, in that order; junction bases with no gene match: 6. From germline, CDR1 is SGHRS and CDR2 YFSETQ.

This clonotype came up a few times. The rearrangement uses TRBV6-5 and TRBJ1-2, with D possibly matching TRBD1 (5 bases). This CDR3 comprises 17 residues. Germline V gives CDR1 MNHEY, CDR2 SVGAGI. V lost 0 bases, J lost 0 bases, and 14 bases lay in between. The CDR3 protein is CASSYSKSTGSNYGYTF. The CDR3 bases are TGTGCCAGCAGTTACTCGAAATCAACAGGTTCTAACTATGGCTACACCTTC.

This clonotype was counted many times. The chain links TRBV29-1 to TRBJ2-3, with TRBD2 matching 10 bases. J gave up 5 bases and V 6 bases, and 5 bases lay outside the gene matches. Germline V gene data show CDR1 as SQVTM and CDR2 as ANQGSEA. This CDR3 has 13 amino acids. The CDR3 DNA follows: TGCAGCGTAAGCGGGGGGGCCGGAGATACGCAGTATTTT. Its translation: CSVSGGAGDTQYF.

This clonotype was seen many times. In DNA, the CDR3 is TGCGCCAGCAGCTTGGACCTAGAAGTGGGGAACATTCAGTACTTC. Translating gives CASSLDLEVGNIQYF. This chain links TRBV5-1 with TRBJ2-4, with unresolved D. The germline V gene has CDR1 SGHRS and CDR2 YFSETQ. CDR3 size: 15 residues. V was shortened by 0 bases and J by 7 bases, with 14 bases between the two germline ends.

This clonotype has a handful of counts. A read error is possible here, since a much larger clone lies one base away. This sequence joins TRBV20-1 and TRBJ2-3; D may be TRBD2 (5 bases). Germline CDR1 reads DFQATT; CDR2 reads SNEGSKA (reference sequence). The CDR3 runs to 17 residues. This CDR3 is CCARDQGQSGSTDTQYF. DNA of the CDR3: TGCTGTGCAAGAGATCAAGGTCAGAGCGGCAGCACAGATACGCAGTATTTT.

This clonotype has just a few counts. This chain uses TRBV30 with TRBJ1-4; D is unclear. Germline-derived CDR1 and CDR2 are GTSNPN and SVGIG (reference sequence). The V and J ends lost 3 bases and 6 bases respectively, with 5 bases between them. This CDR3 spans 11 amino acids. CDR3 sequence: CAWRPHEKLFF. The CDR3 nucleotides read TGTGCCTGGAGACCACATGAAAAACTGTTTTTT.

This clonotype has ten or more counts. The chain carries TRBV28 and TRBJ2-7, with 8 bases fitting TRBD1. The CDR3 runs to 15 residues. Germline V gene lookup returns CDR1 MDHEN and CDR2 SYDVKM. V was pared by 5 bases and J by 4 bases, with 10 bases of the junction left unmatched. The CDR3 DNA is TGTGCCAGCAGTCCACCGGGACAGGCTCGATACGAGCAGTACTTC. It encodes CASSPPGQARYEQYF.

This clonotype was detected ten times or more. The chain is built from TRBV28 and TRBJ2-3; 8 bases fit TRBD2. This CDR3 has 16 residues. The V gene's germline CDR1 is MDHEN and CDR2 SYDVKM. The junction had 14 bases not matched to a gene; V was cut back by 5 bases and J by 7 bases. This CDR3 reads CASSPGLVDRFYTQYF. As DNA, the CDR3 is TGTGCCAGCAGTCCGGGACTAGTTGATCGCTTTTATACGCAGTATTTT.

In its sample, this clonotype was seen many times. J is TRBJ1-2 and V is TRBV24-1, with a possible D match to TRBD1 (6 bases). The V gene's germline CDR1 is KGHDR and CDR2 SFDVKD. Deletions cut 2 bases from V and 0 bases from J, with 12 bases between. This CDR3 region has 16 residues. The CDR3 region is CATSDSLQGANYGYTF. In DNA form, the CDR3 reads TGTGCCACCAGTGATTCCTTACAGGGAGCTAACTATGGCTACACCTTC.